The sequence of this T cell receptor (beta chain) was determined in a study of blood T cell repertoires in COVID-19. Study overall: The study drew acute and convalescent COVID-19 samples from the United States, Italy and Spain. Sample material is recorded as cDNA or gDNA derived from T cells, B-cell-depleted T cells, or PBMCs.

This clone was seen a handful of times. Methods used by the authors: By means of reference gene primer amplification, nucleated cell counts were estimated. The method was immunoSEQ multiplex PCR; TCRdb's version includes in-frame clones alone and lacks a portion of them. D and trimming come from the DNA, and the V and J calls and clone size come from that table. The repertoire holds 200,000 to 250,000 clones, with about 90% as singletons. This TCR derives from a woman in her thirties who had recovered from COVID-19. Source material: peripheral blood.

The CDR3 here is CASSLPGTGEQFF. The DNA of the CDR3 is TGTGCCAGCAGCTTACCTGGGACAGGAGAGCAGTTCTTC. The V and J genes are TRBV7-3 and TRBJ2-1; TRBD1 aligns across 8 bases. The CDR3 spans 13 residues. Germline V gene sequence: CDR1 SGHTA, CDR2 FQGTGA. V lost 2 bases to trimming and J lost 10 bases; unmatched junction nucleotides: 4. Complete variable domain (other parts from reference TRBV7-3 and TRBJ2-1): GAGVSQTPSNKVTEKGKYVELRCDPISGHTALYWYRQSLGQGPEFLIYFQGTGAADDSGLPNDRFFAVRPEGSVSTLKIQRTERGDSAVYLCASSLPGTGEQFFGPGTRLTVL.